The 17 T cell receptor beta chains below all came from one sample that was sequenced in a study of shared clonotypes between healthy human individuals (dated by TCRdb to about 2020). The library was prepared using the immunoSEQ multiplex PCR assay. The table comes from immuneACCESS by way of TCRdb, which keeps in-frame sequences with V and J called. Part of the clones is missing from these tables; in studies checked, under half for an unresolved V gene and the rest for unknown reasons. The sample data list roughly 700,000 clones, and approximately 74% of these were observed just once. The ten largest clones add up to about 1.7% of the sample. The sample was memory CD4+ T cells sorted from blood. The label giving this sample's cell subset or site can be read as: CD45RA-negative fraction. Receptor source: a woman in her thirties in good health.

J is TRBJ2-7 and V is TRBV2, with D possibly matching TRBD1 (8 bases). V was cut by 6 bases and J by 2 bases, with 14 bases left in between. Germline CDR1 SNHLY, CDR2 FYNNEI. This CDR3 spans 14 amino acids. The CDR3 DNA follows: TGTGCCAGCAGCAGACAGGGGAGGGCCTACGAGCAGTACTTC. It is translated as CASSRQGRAYEQYF.

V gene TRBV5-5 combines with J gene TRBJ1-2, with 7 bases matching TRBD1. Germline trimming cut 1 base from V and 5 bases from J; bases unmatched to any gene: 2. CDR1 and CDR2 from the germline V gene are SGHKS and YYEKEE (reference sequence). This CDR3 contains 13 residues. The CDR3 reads CASSLTGVYGYTF. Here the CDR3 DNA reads TGTGCCAGCAGCTTGACAGGGGTTTATGGCTACACCTTC. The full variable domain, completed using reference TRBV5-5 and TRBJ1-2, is DAGVTQSPTHLIKTRGQQVTLRCSPISGHKSVSWYQQVLGQGPQFIFQYYEKEERGRGNFPDRFSARQFPNYSSELNVNALLLGDSALYLCASSLTGVYGYTFGSGTRLTVV.

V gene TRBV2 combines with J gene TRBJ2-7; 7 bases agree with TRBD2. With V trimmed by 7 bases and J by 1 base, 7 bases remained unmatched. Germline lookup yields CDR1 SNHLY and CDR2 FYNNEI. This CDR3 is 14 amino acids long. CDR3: CASMGLAESYEQYF. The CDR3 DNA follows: TGTGCCAGCATGGGCCTAGCGGAGTCCTACGAGCAGTACTTC.

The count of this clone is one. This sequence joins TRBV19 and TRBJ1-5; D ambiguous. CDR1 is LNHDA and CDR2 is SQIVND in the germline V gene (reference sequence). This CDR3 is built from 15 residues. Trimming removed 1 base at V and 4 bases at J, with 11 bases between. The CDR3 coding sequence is TGTGCCAGTAGTATAGGGCAGATTATGAATCAGCCCCAGCATTTT. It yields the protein CASSIGQIMNQPQHF.

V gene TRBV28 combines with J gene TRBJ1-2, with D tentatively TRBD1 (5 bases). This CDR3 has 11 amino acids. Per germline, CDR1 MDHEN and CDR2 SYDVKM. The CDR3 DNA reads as TGTGGGGCCCGGCAGGGTTATGGCTACACCTTC. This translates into CGARQGYGYTF.

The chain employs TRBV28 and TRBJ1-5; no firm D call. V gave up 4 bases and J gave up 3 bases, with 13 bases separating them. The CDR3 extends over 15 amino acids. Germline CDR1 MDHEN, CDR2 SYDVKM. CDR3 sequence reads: CASSSGHVDNQPQHF. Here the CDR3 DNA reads TGTGCCAGCAGTTCCGGCCACGTTGACAATCAGCCCCAGCATTTT.

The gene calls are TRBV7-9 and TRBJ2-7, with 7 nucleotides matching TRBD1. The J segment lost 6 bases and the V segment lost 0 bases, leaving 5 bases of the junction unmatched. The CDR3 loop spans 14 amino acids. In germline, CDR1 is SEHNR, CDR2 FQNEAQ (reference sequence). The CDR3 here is CASSLAQGMSEQYF. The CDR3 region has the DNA TGTGCCAGCAGCTTAGCACAGGGGATGAGCGAGCAGTACTTC.

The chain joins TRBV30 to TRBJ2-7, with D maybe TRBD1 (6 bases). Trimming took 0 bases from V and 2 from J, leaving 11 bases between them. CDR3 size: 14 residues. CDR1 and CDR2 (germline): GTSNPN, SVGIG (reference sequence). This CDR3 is CAWSVSTGPYEQYF. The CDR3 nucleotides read TGTGCCTGGAGTGTGTCCACAGGGCCCTACGAGCAGTACTTC.

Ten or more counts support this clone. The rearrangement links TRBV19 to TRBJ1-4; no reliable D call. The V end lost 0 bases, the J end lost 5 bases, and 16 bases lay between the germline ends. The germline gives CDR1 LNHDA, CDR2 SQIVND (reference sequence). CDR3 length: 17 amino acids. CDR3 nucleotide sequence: TGTGCCAGTAGTATAGATCGCGAGGCCGACGTCAATGAAAAACTGTTTTTT. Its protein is CASSIDREADVNEKLFF.

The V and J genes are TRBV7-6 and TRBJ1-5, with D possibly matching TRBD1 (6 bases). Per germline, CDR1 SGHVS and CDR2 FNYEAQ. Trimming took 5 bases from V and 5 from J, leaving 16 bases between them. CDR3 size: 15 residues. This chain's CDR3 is CASSPRGGSYQPQHF. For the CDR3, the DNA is TGTGCCAGCAGCCCGAGGGGGGGGAGTTATCAGCCCCAGCATTTT.

The CDR3 reads CASSVSGGASTDTQYF. In DNA, the CDR3 is TGTGCCAGCAGCGTATCGGGAGGCGCTAGCACAGATACGCAGTATTTT. This rearrangement joins TRBV9 to TRBJ2-3; 7 positions match TRBD2. The CDR3 runs to 16 residues. Germline CDR1 and CDR2: SGDLS and YYNGEE. The V segment lost 1 base and the J segment 0 bases; nucleotides outside the gene matches: 5.

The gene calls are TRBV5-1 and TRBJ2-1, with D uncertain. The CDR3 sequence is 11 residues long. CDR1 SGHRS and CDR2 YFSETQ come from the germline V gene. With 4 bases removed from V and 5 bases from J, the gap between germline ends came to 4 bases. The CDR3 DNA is TGCGCCAGCAGCAGGCACAATGAGCAGTTCTTC. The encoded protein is CASSRHNEQFF.

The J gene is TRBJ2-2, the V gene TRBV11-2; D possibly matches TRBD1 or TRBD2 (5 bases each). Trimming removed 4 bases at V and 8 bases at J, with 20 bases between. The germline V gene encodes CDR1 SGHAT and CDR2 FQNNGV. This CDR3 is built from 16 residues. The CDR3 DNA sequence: TGTGCCAGCAGCTCTGAGGGGACGGACTCTGTAGGGGAGCTGTTTTTT. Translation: CASSSEGTDSVGELFF.

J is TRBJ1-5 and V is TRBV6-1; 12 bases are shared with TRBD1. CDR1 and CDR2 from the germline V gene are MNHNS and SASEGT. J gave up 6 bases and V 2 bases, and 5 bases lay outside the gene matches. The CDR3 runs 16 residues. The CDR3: CASSEFGTGGRQPQHF. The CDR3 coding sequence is TGTGCCAGCAGTGAATTCGGGACAGGGGGCCGTCAGCCCCAGCATTTT.

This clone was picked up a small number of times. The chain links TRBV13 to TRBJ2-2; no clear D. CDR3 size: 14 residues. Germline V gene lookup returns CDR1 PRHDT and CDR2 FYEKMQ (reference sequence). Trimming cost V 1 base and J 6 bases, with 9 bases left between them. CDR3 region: CASSLVLGAGELFF. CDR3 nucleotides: TGTGCCAGCAGCTTAGTGTTAGGAGCCGGGGAGCTGTTTTTT.

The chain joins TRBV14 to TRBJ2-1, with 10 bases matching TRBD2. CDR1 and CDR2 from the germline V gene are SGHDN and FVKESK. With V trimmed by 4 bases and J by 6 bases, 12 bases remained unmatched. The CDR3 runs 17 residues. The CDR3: CASSPDLGLAGANEQFF. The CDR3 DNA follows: TGTGCCAGCAGCCCTGATTTAGGGCTAGCGGGAGCCAATGAGCAGTTCTTC.

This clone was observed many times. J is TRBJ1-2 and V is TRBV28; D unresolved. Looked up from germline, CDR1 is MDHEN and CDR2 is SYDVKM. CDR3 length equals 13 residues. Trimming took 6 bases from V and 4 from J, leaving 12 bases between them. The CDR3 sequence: CASSVRGGYGYTF. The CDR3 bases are TGTGCCAGCAGCGTACGGGGAGGCTATGGCTACACCTTC.